This entry is about one T cell receptor beta chain. The authors' processing: Reference gene primer amplification yielded estimated nucleated cell counts. Assay: immunoSEQ multiplex PCR; the TCRdb copy retains only in-frame clones and omits some. V, J and clone size reflect that table, while D and trimming were determined from the DNA. In the table there are 150,000 to 200,000 clones, about four fifths of which are singletons. This entry comes from a study of blood T cell repertoires in COVID-19. Study-wide background: Acute and convalescent COVID-19 specimens originated in the United States, Italy and Spain. The cDNA or gDNA used as material had been derived from T cells, B-cell-depleted T cells, or PBMCs.

Seattle's enrolled individuals joined amid active infection and were then monitored longitudinally. Source material: peripheral blood. This TCR came from a woman aged 80 or over with COVID-19, enrolled during active disease.

The CDR3 DNA is TGTGCCAGCAGTGACGGTATTAGACTAGCGGGTCGGACCGGGGAGCTGTTTTTT. The encoded protein is CASSDGIRLAGRTGELFF. The J gene is TRBJ2-2, the V gene TRBV2, with TRBD2 matching over 10 bases. V was clipped by 3 bases and J by 5 bases; unmatched bases: 12. CDR1 SNHLY and CDR2 FYNNEI come from the germline V gene. The CDR3 runs 18 residues.